One sample yielded the 5 T cell receptor beta chains listed below, sequenced in a study of cytomegalovirus exposure and HLA in healthy donors. With 60 Vbeta and 13 Jbeta primers, the PCR was carried out. Libraries were prepared by immunoSEQ multiplex PCR; TCRdb keeps only in-frame clonotypes and omits some of them. The sample yields 150,000 to 200,000 clones, about 80% seen once. Material for sequencing was PBMCs. These receptors were collected from a man aged 25-45 years in good health and CMV-seropositive.

The genes are TRBV29-1 and TRBJ1-1; D is perhaps TRBD1 (5 bases). Germline V gene data show CDR1 as SQVTM and CDR2 as ANQGSEA. The CDR3 sequence is 12 residues long. Trimming removed 6 bases at V and 4 bases at J, with 12 bases between. The CDR3 loop is CSVSSGSTEAFF. The DNA for the CDR3 is TGCAGCGTGTCCTCAGGGTCCACTGAAGCTTTCTTT.

V gene TRBV7-2 combines with J gene TRBJ1-1; D gene ambiguous. The CDR3 sequence is 13 residues long. V was shortened by 3 bases and J by 3 bases, with 8 bases between the two germline ends. Germline V gene data show CDR1 as SGHTA and CDR2 as FQGNSA. The CDR3 coding sequence is TGTGCCAGCAGCTTGGCCTTTCACACTGAAGCTTTCTTT. Translation gives CASSLAFHTEAFF.

The chain joins TRBV30 to TRBJ1-2, with a weak D call TRBD1 (5 bases). The V end was cut by 0 bases, the J end by 1 base, with 9 bases between. The CDR3 is 14 residues long. Per germline, CDR1 GTSNPN and CDR2 SVGIG (reference sequence). CDR3 amino acids: CAWSVARGNYGYTF. CDR3 sequence (DNA): TGTGCCTGGAGTGTAGCAAGGGGTAACTATGGCTACACCTTC.

The V and J genes are TRBV6-5 and TRBJ1-1; no firm D call. V lost 2 bases and J lost 8, with 9 bases in between. The length of the CDR3 is 12 residues. Germline CDR1 is MNHEY and CDR2 is SVGAGI. CDR3 bases: TGTGCCAGCAGTTACCGGGGTGAGGAAGCTTTCTTT. Its translation: CASSYRGEEAFF.

J is TRBJ2-2 and V is TRBV4-3; D gene uncertain. The CDR3 is made up of 14 amino acids. Germline V gene data show CDR1 as LGHNA and CDR2 as YSLEER. The V end was cut by 0 bases, the J end by 5 bases, with 7 bases between. The CDR3 spells CASSQEGGTGELFF. The CDR3 bases are TGCGCCAGCAGCCAAGAAGGCGGAACCGGGGAGCTGTTTTTT.